This TCR beta chain was captured in a study of cytomegalovirus exposure and HLA in healthy donors. Germline V CDR1 and CDR2: LNHDA, SQIVND (reference sequence). This CDR3 is built from 15 residues. Trimming cost V 3 bases and J 3 bases; bases outside gene matches: 8. PCR used 60 Vbeta primers and 13 Jbeta primers. Clones were read by immunoSEQ multiplex PCR, and TCRdb kept only the in-frame ones, dropping some. Of roughly 100,000 clones detected, about four fifths appear once; the ten largest clones hold about 9.4%. With regard to this clone: Its antigen is not known.

Unrecorded immune exposure was likely among donors, who were nominally healthy when sampled. General study points: Across donors, sequencing depth was assumed by presence/absence analyses to be roughly uniform.

This sequence joins TRBV19 and TRBJ2-7; 7 nucleotides match TRBD2. The sequence derives from a human donor in good health. The sequencing input was PBMCs. In nucleotides, the CDR3 is TGTGCCAGTAGTATGGATGGGACTACACTCTACGAGCAGTACTTC. Translation gives CASSMDGTTLYEQYF.